The sequence of this T cell receptor beta chain was determined in a study of OX40 agonist ivuxolimab in advanced cancers. As for the study in general: At roughly 80% male, the cohort had a mean age of 60 years, ranging from about 20 to 79.

General study points: Within 6 weeks, CD4+ and CD8+ blood T cells expanded clonally at 0.1 to 3.0 mg/kg. On average, CD8+ T cells had more expanded clones than CD4+.

Of note for this clone: The antigen remains undetermined.

Here immunoSEQ multiplex PCR was the method, and the copy in TCRdb shows in-frame clones only, minus some. The sample lists around 35,000 clones; about four fifths were seen once. This CDR3 is built from 14 residues. From germline, CDR1 is SGHAT and CDR2 FQNNGV. V gave up 2 bases and J gave up 5 bases, with 10 bases separating them. Cycle 7 day 1, cycle 4 day 1, and baseline were the timepoints at which blood was sampled. The J gene is TRBJ2-1, the V gene TRBV11-2, with D possibly TRBD2 on 6 matching bases. This specimen consisted of CD4+ or CD8+ T cells sorted from blood, obtained in a trial of the OX40 agonist ivuxolimab. The source is an adult with an advanced solid tumor such as melanoma, head and neck, liver or kidney cancer. The CDR3 is CASSLWEADNEQFF. In DNA, the CDR3 is TGTGCCAGCAGCTTATGGGAGGCCGACAATGAGCAGTTCTTC.